Presented here are 5 T cell receptor beta chains from one specimen sequenced in a study of control samples from healthy donors and cancer patients. Some clones are missing from TCRdb's copy, which holds only in-frame ones; the method was immunoSEQ multiplex PCR. The sample contains over 120,000 clones, approximately 92% of which appear only once. Sequenced sample: blood. The receptors originated from a man aged 25 to 40 in good health.

This clone was found once. This rearrangement joins TRBV13 to TRBJ1-2; 8 positions agree with TRBD1. In germline, CDR1 is PRHDT, CDR2 FYEKMQ (reference sequence). The V segment lost 3 bases and the J segment 4 bases; nucleotides outside the gene matches: 7. CDR3 length: 15 amino acids. This CDR3 reads CASSFGDRGPYGYTF. In DNA, the CDR3 is TGTGCCAGCAGCTTCGGAGACAGGGGTCCCTATGGCTACACCTTC.

The chain couples TRBV5-1 to TRBJ2-7; 9 nucleotides match TRBD1. Per germline, CDR1 SGHRS and CDR2 YFSETQ. This CDR3 region has 15 residues. With 1 base clipped from V and 1 base from J, the junction kept 3 bases outside the gene matches. The CDR3: CASSLSGTGSYEQYF. Written as DNA, the CDR3 is TGCGCCAGCAGCTTGTCCGGGACAGGGTCCTACGAGCAGTACTTC. Full variable domain (remainder filled in from reference TRBV5-1 and TRBJ2-7): KAGVTQTPRYLIKTRGQQVTLSCSPISGHRSVSWYQQTPGQGLQFLFEYFSETQRNKGNFPGRFSGRQFSNSRSEMNVSTLELGDSALYLCASSLSGTGSYEQYFGPGTRLTVT.

This chain uses TRBV7-8 with TRBJ1-1; D gene unclear. CDR1 is SGHVS, CDR2 FQNEAQ, per germline. The CDR3 extends over 13 amino acids. V lost 2 bases and J 1 base, leaving 5 bases between the germline ends. The CDR3 reads CASSLPGNTEAFF. The CDR3 DNA follows: TGTGCCAGCAGCTTACCTGGGAACACTGAAGCTTTCTTT.

J is TRBJ2-7 and V is TRBV29-1, with TRBD1 matching over 9 bases. Germline CDR1 reads SQVTM; CDR2 reads ANQGSEA. CDR3 length: 15 residues. Trimming cost V 1 base and J 5 bases; bases outside gene matches: 9. CDR3 DNA: TGCAGCGTTGAAGGAACGGGGACAGGGAGGAACGAGCAGTACTTC. It yields the protein CSVEGTGTGRNEQYF.

The rearrangement links TRBV11-2 to TRBJ2-3; D is unresolved. Looked up from germline, CDR1 is SGHAT and CDR2 is FQNNGV. The CDR3 is 13 amino acids. Trimming removed 1 base at V and 5 bases at J, with 7 bases between. The DNA of the CDR3 is TGTGCCAGCAGCTTAGTGCGGAAAGATACGCAGTATTTT. As protein: CASSLVRKDTQYF.